These 9 T cell receptor beta chains came from one sample sequenced in a study of cytomegalovirus exposure and HLA in healthy donors. The table came from immunoSEQ multiplex PCR; TCRdb's copy has only in-frame clones and leaves some out. The data show about 150,000 clones, more than 70% seen once. What was sequenced was PBMCs. These receptors all come from a human donor in good health.

The V and J genes are TRBV5-6 and TRBJ2-7; no reliable D call. The CDR3 spans 13 residues. Trimming took 5 bases from V and 5 from J, leaving 14 bases between them. Germline lookup yields CDR1 SGHDT and CDR2 YYEEEE. The CDR3 nucleotides are TGTGCCAGCAGTCCCCGGGTCCGAAACGAGCAGTACTTC. Translated: CASSPRVRNEQYF.

V usage is TRBV4-1 and J usage is TRBJ1-5; 12 positions agree with TRBD1. The V segment lost 1 base and the J segment 6 bases; nucleotides outside the gene matches: 4. Germline V gene data show CDR1 as MGHRA and CDR2 as YSYEKL. This CDR3 is 16 amino acids long. CDR3 nucleotides: TGCGCCAGCAGCCAAGTTGGGGGACAGGGGGCTCAGCCCCAGCATTTT. Its protein is CASSQVGGQGAQPQHF.

V and J are TRBV4-2 and TRBJ1-1, with D uncertain. V was shortened by 2 bases and J by 2 bases, with 21 bases between the two germline ends. The CDR3 consists of 18 residues. CDR1 and CDR2 from the germline V gene are LGHNA and YNFKEQ. Here the CDR3 DNA reads TGTGCCAGCAGCCAATCGGGTTCGTCACTACCTCTAAACACTGAAGCTTTCTTT. It is translated as CASSQSGSSLPLNTEAFF.

J is TRBJ2-1 and V is TRBV9; the D gene is possibly TRBD1 (5 bases). CDR3 size: 14 residues. V was clipped by 4 bases and J by 6 bases, with 14 bases between them. Germline values: CDR1 SGDLS, CDR2 YYNGEE. The CDR3 loop is CASSRDLQGNEQFF. CDR3 sequence (DNA): TGTGCCAGCAGCAGGGATCTCCAGGGCAATGAGCAGTTCTTC.

This chain links TRBV7-8 with TRBJ1-4; D is possibly TRBD1 (5 bases). This CDR3 spans 16 amino acids. V was trimmed by 3 bases and J by 6 bases, leaving 17 bases between them. Germline CDR1 is SGHVS and CDR2 is FQNEAQ. The CDR3, as DNA: TGTGCCAGCAGCTTTGCCTCACAGGAAGAGGATGAAAAACTGTTTTTT. Translating gives CASSFASQEEDEKLFF.

The rearrangement joins TRBV4-1 to TRBJ2-7, with 9 bases aligning to TRBD1. Germline CDR1 is MGHRA and CDR2 is YSYEKL. V gave up 6 bases and J gave up 0 bases; unmatched junction bases: 3. The CDR3 runs to 14 residues. CDR3 loop: CASRLGQGSYEQYF. CDR3 bases: TGCGCCAGCAGGCTGGGACAGGGCTCCTACGAGCAGTACTTC.

A single count supports this clone. The rearrangement uses TRBV29-1 and TRBJ1-3; 8 bases are shared with TRBD1. V lost 6 bases to trimming and J lost 5 bases; unmatched junction nucleotides: 6. Germline V gene lookup returns CDR1 SQVTM and CDR2 ANQGSEA. CDR3 size: 13 residues. The CDR3 loop reads CSVLDRGRNTIYF. CDR3 DNA sequence: TGCAGCGTCCTCGACAGGGGTAGAAACACCATATATTTT.

The J gene is TRBJ2-1, the V gene TRBV28, with 9 bases matching TRBD2. The V and J ends lost 6 bases and 9 bases, in that order; junction bases with no gene match: 12. This CDR3 contains 15 residues. The germline V gene encodes CDR1 MDHEN and CDR2 SYDVKM. The CDR3 loop reads CASSLGVAGASEQFF. The DNA of the CDR3 is TGTGCCAGCAGCCTAGGAGTAGCGGGAGCATCTGAGCAGTTCTTC.

The count of this clone is one. The rearrangement joins TRBV6-6 to TRBJ1-2, with D possibly matching TRBD1 (6 bases). The CDR3 is made up of 14 amino acids. Germline CDR1 reads MNHNY; CDR2 reads SVGAGI (reference sequence). The V gene lost 4 bases and the J gene lost 6 bases, with 15 bases spanning the gap. CDR3 region: CASSSTGQDHGYTF. The CDR3 DNA sequence: TGTGCCAGCAGTTCCACAGGGCAGGACCATGGCTACACCTTC.